This is a list of T cell receptor beta chains from one sample in a study of CD8+CD57+ T cells in acquired aplastic anemia. TCRdb re-analysed the reads in MiXCR, keeping a single row per CDR3 protein. The table has a few hundred thousand distinct CDR3 sequences, approximately 57% seen once; the top ten hold less than 10%. The sample comprised sorted CD4+, CD8+, or CD8+CD57+ T cells (not recorded which) from PBMCs. The receptors were gathered from a human donor with severe aplastic anemia or a healthy control (not recorded which). The CDR3 runs from the conserved cysteine through the conserved F or W. The order of the fields is J gene, V gene, clone size, D gene, CDR3 DNA, CDR3 protein. The D gene is left open where the match is weak. Rows may omit the clone size; those that give it use once, few, many or a size class.

TRBJ1-5	TRBV5-1	once	-	TGTGCCAGCAGCTTTCGAGGGGATCAGCCCCAGCATTTT	CASSFRGDQPQHF
TRBJ1-5	TRBV2	-	-	TGTGCCAGCAGTGTGTCCGGGAGGGGCAATCAGCCCCAGCATTTT	CASSVSGRGNQPQHF
TRBJ2-7	TRBV20-1	-	TRBD2	TGCAGTGCTAGGAGCGGGGGGGCCTCCGAGCAGTACTTC	CSARSGGASEQYF
TRBJ2-3	TRBV12-3/TRBV12-4	-	-	TGTGCCAGCAGTTTCGGGGGGCACCCCACAGATACGCAGTATTTT	CASSFGGHPTDTQYF
TRBJ2-6	TRBV20-1	-	TRBD1	TGCAGTGCACAACAGGGGGCGGCTGGGGCCAACGTCCTGACTTTC	CSAQQGAAGANVLTF
TRBJ1-6	TRBV9	-	-	TGTGGCAGCGACCCTTCGACGGGAAGGGATTCACCCCTCCACTTT	CGSDPSTGRDSPLHF
TRBJ1-2	TRBV20-1	-	-	TGCAGTGCTAAAAGCGGGAACTATGGCTACACCTTC	CSAKSGNYGYTF
TRBJ2-2	TRBV5-1	many	-	TGCGCCAGCAGCATTCCCGGCGGGGAGCTGTTTTTT	CASSIPGGELFF
TRBJ2-5	TRBV29-1	-	TRBD2	TGCAGCGCCAGGACTAGCGGGGGGCCGGTCTTGTACCAAGAGACCCAGTACTTC	CSARTSGGPVLYQETQYF
TRBJ1-6	TRBV15	-	-	TGTGCCACCAGCAGGACCGGACCTGACAATTCACCCCTCCACTTT	CATSRTGPDNSPLHF